This TCR beta chain comes out of a study of CD8 T cells in Susac syndrome. Notes on the study in general: TCR sequencing and HLA analysis covered a relatively small number of individuals.

Remarks on this clonotype: What it recognizes is unknown.

This CDR3 comprises 14 residues. The V and J ends lost 1 base and 10 bases, in that order; junction bases with no gene match: 8. Germline loops: CDR1 SGHVS, CDR2 FNYEAQ. Reverse transcription of roughly 0.5 to 1 ug RNA was carried out with random hexamers. Multiplex immunoSEQ PCR targeted 54 Vbeta and 13 Jbeta TCR beta segments. TCRdb reanalysed the immunoSEQ multiplex PCR reads using MiXCR and keeps one entry per CDR3 protein. The repertoire holds roughly 170,000 distinct CDR3 sequences, with over 85% as singletons. The multiple sclerosis control group comprised treatment-naive patients with stable or active relapsing-remitting disease. Negative isolation yielded CD4+ and CD8+ T cells, and FACS enriched TEMRA cells.

Material for sequencing was CD4+ T cells from PBMCs. The TCR comes from a human donor with multiple sclerosis. The chain is built from TRBV7-6 and TRBJ1-2; 8 nucleotides line up with TRBD1. CDR3 in DNA: TGTGCCAGCAGCTTAGAGGGGCAGGGGGCGCTCTACACCTTC. It yields the protein CASSLEGQGALYTF.